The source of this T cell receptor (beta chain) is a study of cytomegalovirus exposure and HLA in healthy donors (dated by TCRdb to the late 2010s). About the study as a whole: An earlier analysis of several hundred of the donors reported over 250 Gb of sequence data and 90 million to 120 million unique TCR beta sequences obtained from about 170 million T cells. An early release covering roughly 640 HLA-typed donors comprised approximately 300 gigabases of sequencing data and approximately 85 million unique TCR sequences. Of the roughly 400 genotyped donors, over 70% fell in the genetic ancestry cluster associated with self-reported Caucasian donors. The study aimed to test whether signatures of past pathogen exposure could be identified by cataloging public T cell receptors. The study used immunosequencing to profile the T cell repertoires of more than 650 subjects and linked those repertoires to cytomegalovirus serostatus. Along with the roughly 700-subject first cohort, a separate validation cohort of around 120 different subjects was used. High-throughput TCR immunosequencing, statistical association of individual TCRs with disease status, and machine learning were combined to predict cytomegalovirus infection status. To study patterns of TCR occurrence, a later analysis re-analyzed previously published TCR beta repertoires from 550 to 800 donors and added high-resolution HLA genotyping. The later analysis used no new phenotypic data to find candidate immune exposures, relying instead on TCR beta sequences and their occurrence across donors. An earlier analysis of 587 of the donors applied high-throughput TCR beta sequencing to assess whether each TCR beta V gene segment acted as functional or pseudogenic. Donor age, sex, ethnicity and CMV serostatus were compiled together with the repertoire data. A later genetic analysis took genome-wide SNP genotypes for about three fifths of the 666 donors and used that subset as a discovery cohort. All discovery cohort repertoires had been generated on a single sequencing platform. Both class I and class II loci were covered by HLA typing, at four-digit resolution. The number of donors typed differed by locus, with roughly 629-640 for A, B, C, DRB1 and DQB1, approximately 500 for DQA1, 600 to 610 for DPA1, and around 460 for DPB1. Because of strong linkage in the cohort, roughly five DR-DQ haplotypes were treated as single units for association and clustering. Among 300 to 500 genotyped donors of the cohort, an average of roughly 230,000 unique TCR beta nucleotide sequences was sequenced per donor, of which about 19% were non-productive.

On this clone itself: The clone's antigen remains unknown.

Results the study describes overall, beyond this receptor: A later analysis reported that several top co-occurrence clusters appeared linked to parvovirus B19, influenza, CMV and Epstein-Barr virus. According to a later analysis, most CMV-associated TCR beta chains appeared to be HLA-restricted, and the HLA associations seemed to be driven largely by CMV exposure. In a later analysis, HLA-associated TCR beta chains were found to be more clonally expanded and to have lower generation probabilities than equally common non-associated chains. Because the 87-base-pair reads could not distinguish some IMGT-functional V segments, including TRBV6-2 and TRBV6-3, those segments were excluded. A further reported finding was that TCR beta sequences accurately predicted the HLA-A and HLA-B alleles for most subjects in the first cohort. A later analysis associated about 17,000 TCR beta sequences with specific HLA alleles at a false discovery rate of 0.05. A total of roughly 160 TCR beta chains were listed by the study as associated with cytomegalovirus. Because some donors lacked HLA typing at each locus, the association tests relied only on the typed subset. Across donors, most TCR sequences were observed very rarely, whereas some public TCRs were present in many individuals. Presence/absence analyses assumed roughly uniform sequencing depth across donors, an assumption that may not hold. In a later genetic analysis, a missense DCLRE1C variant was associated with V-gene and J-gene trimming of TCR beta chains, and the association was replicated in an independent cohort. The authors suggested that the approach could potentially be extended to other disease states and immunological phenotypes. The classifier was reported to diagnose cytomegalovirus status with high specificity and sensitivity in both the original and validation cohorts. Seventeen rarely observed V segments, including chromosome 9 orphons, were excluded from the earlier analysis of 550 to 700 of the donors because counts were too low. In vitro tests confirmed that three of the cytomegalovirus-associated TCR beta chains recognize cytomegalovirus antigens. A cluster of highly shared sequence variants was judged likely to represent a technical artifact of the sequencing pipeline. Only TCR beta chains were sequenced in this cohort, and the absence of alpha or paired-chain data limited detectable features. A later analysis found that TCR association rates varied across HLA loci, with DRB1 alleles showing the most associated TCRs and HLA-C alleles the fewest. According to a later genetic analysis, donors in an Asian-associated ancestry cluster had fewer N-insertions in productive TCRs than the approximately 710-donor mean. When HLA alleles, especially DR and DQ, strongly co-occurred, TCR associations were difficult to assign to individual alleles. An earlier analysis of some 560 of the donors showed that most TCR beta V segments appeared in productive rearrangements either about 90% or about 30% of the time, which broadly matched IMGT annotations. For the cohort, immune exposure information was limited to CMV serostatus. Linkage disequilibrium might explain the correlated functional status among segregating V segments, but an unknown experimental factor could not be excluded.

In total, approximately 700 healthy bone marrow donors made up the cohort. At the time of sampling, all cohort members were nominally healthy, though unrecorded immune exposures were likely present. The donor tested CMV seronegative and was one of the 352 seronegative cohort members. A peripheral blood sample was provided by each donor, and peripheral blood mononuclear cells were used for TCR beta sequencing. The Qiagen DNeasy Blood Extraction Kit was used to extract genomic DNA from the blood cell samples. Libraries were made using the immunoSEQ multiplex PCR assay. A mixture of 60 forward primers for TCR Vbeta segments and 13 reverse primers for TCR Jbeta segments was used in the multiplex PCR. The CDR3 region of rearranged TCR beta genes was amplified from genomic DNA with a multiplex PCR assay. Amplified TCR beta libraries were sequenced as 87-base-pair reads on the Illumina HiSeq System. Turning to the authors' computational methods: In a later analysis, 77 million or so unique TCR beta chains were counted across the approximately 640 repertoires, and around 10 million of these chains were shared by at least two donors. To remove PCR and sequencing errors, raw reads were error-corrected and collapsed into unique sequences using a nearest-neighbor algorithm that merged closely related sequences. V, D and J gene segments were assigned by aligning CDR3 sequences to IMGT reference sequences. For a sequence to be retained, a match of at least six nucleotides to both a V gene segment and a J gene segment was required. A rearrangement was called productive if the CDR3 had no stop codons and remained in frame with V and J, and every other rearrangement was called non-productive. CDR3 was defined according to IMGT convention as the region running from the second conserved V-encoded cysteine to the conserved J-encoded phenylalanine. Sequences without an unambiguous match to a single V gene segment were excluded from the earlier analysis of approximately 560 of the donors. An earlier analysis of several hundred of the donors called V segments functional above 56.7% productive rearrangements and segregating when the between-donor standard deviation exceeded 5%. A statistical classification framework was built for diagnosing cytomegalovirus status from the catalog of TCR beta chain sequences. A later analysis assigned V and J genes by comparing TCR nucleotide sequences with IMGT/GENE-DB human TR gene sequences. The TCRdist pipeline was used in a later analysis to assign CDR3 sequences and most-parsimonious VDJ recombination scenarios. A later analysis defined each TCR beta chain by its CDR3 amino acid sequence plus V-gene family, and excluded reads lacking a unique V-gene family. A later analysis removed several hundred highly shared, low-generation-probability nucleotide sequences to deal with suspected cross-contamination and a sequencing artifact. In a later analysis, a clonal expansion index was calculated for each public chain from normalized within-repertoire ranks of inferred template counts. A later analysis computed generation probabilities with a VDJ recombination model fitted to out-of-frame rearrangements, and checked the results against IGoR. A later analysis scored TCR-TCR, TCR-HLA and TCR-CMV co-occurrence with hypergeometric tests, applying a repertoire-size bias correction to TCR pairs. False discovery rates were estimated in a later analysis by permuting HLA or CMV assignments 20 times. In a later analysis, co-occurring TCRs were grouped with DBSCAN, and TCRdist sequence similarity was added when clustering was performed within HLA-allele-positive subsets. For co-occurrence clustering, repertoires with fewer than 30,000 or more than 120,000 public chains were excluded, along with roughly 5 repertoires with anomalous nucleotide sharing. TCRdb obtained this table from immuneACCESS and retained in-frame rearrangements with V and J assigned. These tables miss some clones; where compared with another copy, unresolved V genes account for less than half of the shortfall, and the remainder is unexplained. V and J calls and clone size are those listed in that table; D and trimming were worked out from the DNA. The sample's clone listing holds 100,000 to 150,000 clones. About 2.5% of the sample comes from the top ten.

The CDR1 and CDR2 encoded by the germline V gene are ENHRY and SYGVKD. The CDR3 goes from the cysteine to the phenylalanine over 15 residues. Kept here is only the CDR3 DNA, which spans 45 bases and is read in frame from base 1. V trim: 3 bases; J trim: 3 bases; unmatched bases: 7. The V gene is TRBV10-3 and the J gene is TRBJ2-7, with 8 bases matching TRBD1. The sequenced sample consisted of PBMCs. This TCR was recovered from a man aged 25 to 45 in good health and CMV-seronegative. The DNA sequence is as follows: TGTGCCATCAGTGAAGGACAGGGAAGTCTCTACGAGCAGTACTTC. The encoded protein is CAISEGQGSLYEQYF.